The present T cell receptor (beta chain) was sequenced within a study of response to subunit inactivated influenza vaccine. Broader study findings: Few additional T cells are recruited per seasonal influenza vaccination, authors suggested.

Between the trimmed V and J ends, which lost 8 bases and 3 bases, there was a span of 16 bases. The CDR3 loop spans 14 amino acids. Germline V gene lookup returns CDR1 LGHDT and CDR2 YNNKEL (reference sequence). This clonotype was recorded a few times. The antigen is undetermined. TCRdb recomputed calls from the RT-PCR reads with MiXCR, one row per CDR3 protein. The table has about 830,000 distinct CDR3 sequences, less than 20% seen once. This rearrangement joins TRBV3-1 to TRBJ1-1; TRBD1 is a possible D gene (5 bases). The sample was PBMCs from blood, taken 4 to 6 days after vaccination. The clonotype was recovered from a middle-aged man who received an inactivated influenza vaccine. DNA of the CDR3: TGTGCCAGCCAGACGTGGCAGGGTGACACTGAAGCTTTCTTT. Its translation: CASQTWQGDTEAFF.